Listed below are T cell receptor beta chains from one sample, sequenced in a study of blood T cell repertoires in COVID-19. Here immunoSEQ multiplex PCR was the method, and the copy in TCRdb shows in-frame clones only, minus some. The data show about 230,000 clones, 80% to 90% seen once. Sequences were obtained from peripheral blood. The receptors come from a man aged 35 to 55 with acute or convalescent COVID-19. Each CDR3 is given with its conserved first and last residue. Fields, in order: D gene, clone size, J gene, V gene, CDR3 DNA, CDR3 protein. The D gene is left open where the match is weak. Clone size is not always given. Where it is, it says once, few, many or a class for expanded clones.

D gene: .
clone size: .
J gene: TRBJ2-1
V gene: TRBV24-1
CDR3 DNA: TGTGCCACCAGTGACAGGCTAAGTTACAATGAGCAGTTCTTC
CDR3 protein: CATSDRLSYNEQFF

D gene: TRBD1
clone size: few
J gene: TRBJ1-5
V gene: TRBV4-3
CDR3 DNA: TGCGCCAGCAGCCAAGATCCCGCAGGGGGCCCGGATCAGCCCCAGCATTTT
CDR3 protein: CASSQDPAGGPDQPQHF

D gene: TRBD1
clone size: .
J gene: TRBJ1-3
V gene: TRBV4-2
CDR3 DNA: TGTGCCAGCAGCCAAGGACAGGGCCCACTTGGAAACACCATATATTTT
CDR3 protein: CASSQGQGPLGNTIYF

D gene: TRBD2
clone size: few
J gene: TRBJ2-3
V gene: TRBV4-1
CDR3 DNA: TGCGCCAGCAGCCAAGTGGCAAAACCTAGCGGGGTCACAGATACGCAGTATTTT
CDR3 protein: CASSQVAKPSGVTDTQYF

D gene: .
clone size: .
J gene: TRBJ1-1
V gene: TRBV6-5
CDR3 DNA: TGTGCCAGCTCGGTGGGGGGGCTCTCTGAAGCTTTCTTT
CDR3 protein: CASSVGGLSEAFF

D gene: TRBD2
clone size: .
J gene: TRBJ2-5
V gene: TRBV27
CDR3 DNA: TGTGCCAGCAGCCGCACTAGCGGGGGGGCTGCGGAGACCCAGTACTTC
CDR3 protein: CASSRTSGGAAETQYF

D gene: .
clone size: .
J gene: TRBJ2-3
V gene: TRBV5-6
CDR3 DNA: TGTGCCAGCTCACTGGCACTGGGAGGAGATACGCAGTATTTT
CDR3 protein: CASSLALGGDTQYF

D gene: .
clone size: .
J gene: TRBJ1-2
V gene: TRBV6-6
CDR3 DNA: TGTGCCAGCAGTTCGCCGGGGATTTCTAACTATGGCTACACCTTC
CDR3 protein: CASSSPGISNYGYTF

D gene: .
clone size: .
J gene: TRBJ1-5
V gene: TRBV19
CDR3 DNA: TGTGCCAGTAGTATAGACCCAACAGGGTTGTATCAGCCCCAGCATTTT
CDR3 protein: CASSIDPTGLYQPQHF

D gene: .
clone size: .
J gene: TRBJ1-2
V gene: TRBV3-1/TRBV3-2
CDR3 DNA: TGTGCCAGCAGCCAAGGTTCCGGTAACTATGGCTACACCTTC
CDR3 protein: CASSQGSGNYGYTF

D gene: .
clone size: .
J gene: TRBJ1-3
V gene: TRBV5-4
CDR3 DNA: TGTGCCAGCAGCTCAGGAGGGATCTCTGGAAACACCATATATTTT
CDR3 protein: CASSSGGISGNTIYF

D gene: TRBD1
clone size: .
J gene: TRBJ2-7
V gene: TRBV6-5
CDR3 DNA: TGTGCCAGCAGCCGGGGACAGGGTGACTCCTACGAGCAGTACTTC
CDR3 protein: CASSRGQGDSYEQYF

D gene: .
clone size: .
J gene: TRBJ2-3
V gene: TRBV21-1
CDR3 DNA: TGTGCCAGCAGCAATCCCCGTTCGCGGGGGGACGCAGATACGCAGTATTTT
CDR3 protein: CASSNPRSRGDADTQYF

D gene: .
clone size: .
J gene: TRBJ1-2
V gene: TRBV6-2/TRBV6-3
CDR3 DNA: TGTGCCAGCAGTTACTCACAGAGCGGATATGGCTACACCTTC
CDR3 protein: CASSYSQSGYGYTF

D gene: .
clone size: .
J gene: TRBJ2-7
V gene: TRBV7-8
CDR3 DNA: TGTGCCAGCAGCTTAGTCCGTGTTTGGACAGAGGATTACGAGCAGTACTTC
CDR3 protein: CASSLVRVWTEDYEQYF

D gene: TRBD1
clone size: .
J gene: TRBJ1-3
V gene: TRBV3-1/TRBV3-2
CDR3 DNA: TGTGCCAGCAGGAGGGACAGGGGTTTCTCTGGAAACACCATATATTTT
CDR3 protein: CASRRDRGFSGNTIYF

D gene: .
clone size: .
J gene: TRBJ1-5
V gene: TRBV7-8
CDR3 DNA: TGTGCCAGCAGCTTACCTTTGGTACAGCCTAACAATCAGCCCCAGCATTTT
CDR3 protein: CASSLPLVQPNNQPQHF

D gene: TRBD2
clone size: .
J gene: TRBJ2-1
V gene: TRBV11-2
CDR3 DNA: TGTGCCAGCAGCCACACTAGCGGGGGCTACAATGAGCAGTTCTTC
CDR3 protein: CASSHTSGGYNEQFF

D gene: .
clone size: .
J gene: TRBJ1-2
V gene: TRBV15
CDR3 DNA: TGTGCCACCAGCGTAGGTAGACAGCTCTATGGCTACACCTTC
CDR3 protein: CATSVGRQLYGYTF

D gene: TRBD1
clone size: .
J gene: TRBJ2-3
V gene: TRBV30
CDR3 DNA: TGTGCCTGGAGTCTCGAACAGGGGGCGCGAACCACAGATACGCAGTATTTT
CDR3 protein: CAWSLEQGARTTDTQYF

D gene: TRBD1
clone size: .
J gene: TRBJ2-7
V gene: TRBV5-1
CDR3 DNA: TGCGCCAGCAGGGACAGGGGCGTTAGCTCCTACGAGCAGTACTTC
CDR3 protein: CASRDRGVSSYEQYF

D gene: .
clone size: .
J gene: TRBJ2-7
V gene: TRBV6-6
CDR3 DNA: TGTGCCAGCAGTTACTCGAGCCCGAGCTCCTACGAGCAGTACTTC
CDR3 protein: CASSYSSPSSYEQYF

D gene: .
clone size: .
J gene: TRBJ1-2
V gene: TRBV27
CDR3 DNA: TGTGCCAGCAGTTTAGGGGGCAGGGATGGCTACACCTTC
CDR3 protein: CASSLGGRDGYTF

D gene: .
clone size: .
J gene: TRBJ2-7
V gene: TRBV10-1
CDR3 DNA: TGCGCCAGCAGTGGTCTACCCGAAGACGAGCAGTACTTC
CDR3 protein: CASSGLPEDEQYF

D gene: TRBD1
clone size: .
J gene: TRBJ2-5
V gene: TRBV24-1
CDR3 DNA: TGTGCCACCAGTGACCCGGGGACAGGGGGGGAGACCCAGTACTTC
CDR3 protein: CATSDPGTGGETQYF

D gene: TRBD1
clone size: .
J gene: TRBJ1-1
V gene: TRBV2
CDR3 DNA: TGTGCCAGCAGCCACGACGGGACAGGGAGGACTGAAGCTTTCTTT
CDR3 protein: CASSHDGTGRTEAFF

D gene: TRBD1
clone size: .
J gene: TRBJ2-2
V gene: TRBV6-5
CDR3 DNA: TGTGCCAGCTCTTCCGCGACAGGGGAAACCGGGGAGCTGTTTTTT
CDR3 protein: CASSSATGETGELFF

D gene: TRBD2
clone size: .
J gene: TRBJ2-2
V gene: TRBV6-5
CDR3 DNA: TGTGCCAGCAGTTGGGGGAGGGGCACCGGGGAGCTGTTTTTT
CDR3 protein: CASSWGRGTGELFF

D gene: TRBD1
clone size: .
J gene: TRBJ1-1
V gene: TRBV2
CDR3 DNA: TGTGCCAGCACAGTCGACAGGGGCCGGAGCACTGAAGCTTTCTTT
CDR3 protein: CASTVDRGRSTEAFF

D gene: .
clone size: .
J gene: TRBJ1-1
V gene: TRBV6-5
CDR3 DNA: TGTGCCAGCAGTTACGGGGGGACGAACACTGAAGCTTTCTTT
CDR3 protein: CASSYGGTNTEAFF

D gene: TRBD1
clone size: .
J gene: TRBJ2-7
V gene: TRBV12-5
CDR3 DNA: TGTGCTAGTGGTACGGGACAGGGGTACTACGAGCAGTACTTC
CDR3 protein: CASGTGQGYYEQYF

D gene: TRBD2
clone size: .
J gene: TRBJ2-2
V gene: TRBV11-3
CDR3 DNA: TGTGCCAGCAGCTCGGTAGCGGGGGGGCCGGGGACCGGGGAGCTGTTTTTT
CDR3 protein: CASSSVAGGPGTGELFF

D gene: .
clone size: .
J gene: TRBJ2-5
V gene: TRBV28
CDR3 DNA: TGTGCCAGCGTCGGCGGGTCGGAGACCCAGTACTTC
CDR3 protein: CASVGGSETQYF

D gene: .
clone size: .
J gene: TRBJ1-5
V gene: TRBV29-1
CDR3 DNA: TGCAGCGCCGGGGGGGCAAATCAGCCCCAGCATTTT
CDR3 protein: CSAGGANQPQHF

D gene: .
clone size: few
J gene: TRBJ2-7
V gene: TRBV6-6
CDR3 DNA: TGTGCCAGCACTTTTCTCCAGGGAACCTACGAGCAGTACTTC
CDR3 protein: CASTFLQGTYEQYF

D gene: .
clone size: .
J gene: TRBJ2-3
V gene: TRBV18
CDR3 DNA: TGTGCCAGCTCACCACGACAAATTACTAGCACAGATACGCAGTATTTT
CDR3 protein: CASSPRQITSTDTQYF

D gene: TRBD1
clone size: .
J gene: TRBJ1-2
V gene: TRBV4-1
CDR3 DNA: TGCGCCAGCAGCCAAGGCGGACAGGGATTCACCTATGGCTACACCTTC
CDR3 protein: CASSQGGQGFTYGYTF

D gene: TRBD1
clone size: .
J gene: TRBJ1-3
V gene: TRBV7-9
CDR3 DNA: TGTGCCAGCAGTAGGGGACAGATTGGAAACACCATATATTTT
CDR3 protein: CASSRGQIGNTIYF

D gene: TRBD1
clone size: .
J gene: TRBJ1-4
V gene: TRBV14
CDR3 DNA: TGTGCCAGCAGCCAATTCGGGACAGTCACACCTAGCGCAGATGAAAAACTGTTTTTT
CDR3 protein: CASSQFGTVTPSADEKLFF

D gene: TRBD1
clone size: .
J gene: TRBJ1-5
V gene: TRBV6-2/TRBV6-3
CDR3 DNA: TGTGCCAGCAGTTACAGCCAGGGGGAGTCGAGCAATCAGCCCCAGCATTTT
CDR3 protein: CASSYSQGESSNQPQHF